This is a list of T cell receptor beta chains from one sample in a study of blood T cell repertoires in COVID-19. The protocol was immunoSEQ multiplex PCR, while the TCRdb copy is restricted to in-frame clones and leaves out a portion. This table has fewer than 70,000 clones, around 87% appearing once. The specimen was peripheral blood. The receptor set was obtained from a man in his fifties or sixties with active or convalescent COVID-19. The conserved cysteine and the conserved F or W are not part of the CDR3 here.

v_gene: TRBV24-1; j_gene: TRBJ2-5; CDR3aa: ATSGATGKVETQY
v_gene: TRBV6-5; j_gene: TRBJ2-3; CDR3aa: ASSYWASTDTQY
v_gene: TRBV11-2; j_gene: TRBJ2-5; CDR3aa: ASIRTSGRETQY
v_gene: TRBV28; j_gene: TRBJ2-3; CDR3aa: ASSGTSGRAPTASTDTQY
v_gene: TRBV5-1; j_gene: TRBJ1-1; CDR3aa: ASRNRDTEAF
v_gene: TRBV27; j_gene: TRBJ2-2; CDR3aa: ASSLGTGVTGELF
v_gene: TRBV12-3/TRBV12-4; j_gene: TRBJ2-7; CDR3aa: ASSYGYEQY
v_gene: TRBV9; j_gene: TRBJ1-6; CDR3aa: ASSIGKTGNTPLH
v_gene: TRBV18; j_gene: TRBJ1-1; CDR3aa: ASSGAAAGDTEAF
v_gene: TRBV18; j_gene: TRBJ1-3; CDR3aa: ASSPQLDSSGNTIY
v_gene: TRBV5-1; j_gene: TRBJ2-7; CDR3aa: ASSIRGGATEQY
v_gene: TRBV4-3; j_gene: TRBJ1-3; CDR3aa: ASSQGDWGVDTIY
v_gene: TRBV7-2; j_gene: TRBJ2-7; CDR3aa: ASTSTGGTYEQY
v_gene: TRBV27; j_gene: TRBJ1-2; CDR3aa: ASSPNQGARNYT
v_gene: TRBV5-1; j_gene: TRBJ1-1; CDR3aa: ASSLAPTGTEAF
v_gene: TRBV6-5; j_gene: TRBJ2-3; CDR3aa: ASSYRQVADTQY
v_gene: TRBV19; j_gene: TRBJ1-5; CDR3aa: ASTQLSGDNQPQH
v_gene: TRBV7-9; j_gene: TRBJ2-7; CDR3aa: ASSFSGTANEQY
v_gene: TRBV11-2; j_gene: TRBJ1-5; CDR3aa: ASSLEQGGRQPQH
v_gene: TRBV21-1; j_gene: TRBJ1-4; CDR3aa: ASSTFGQGPSGEKLF
v_gene: TRBV19; j_gene: TRBJ1-4; CDR3aa: ASSISHWGLNNEKLF
v_gene: TRBV4-3; j_gene: TRBJ2-1; CDR3aa: ASSQDLGTGVYNEQF
v_gene: TRBV2; j_gene: TRBJ1-5; CDR3aa: ASSLTMSNQPQH
v_gene: TRBV5-1; j_gene: TRBJ2-7; CDR3aa: ASSLAASGGEQY
v_gene: TRBV5-1; j_gene: TRBJ2-3; CDR3aa: ASSLARVDTDTQY
v_gene: TRBV18; j_gene: TRBJ1-3; CDR3aa: ASSPAIGTGNTIY
v_gene: TRBV6-5; j_gene: TRBJ1-2; CDR3aa: ASRADTGVGYT
v_gene: TRBV15; j_gene: TRBJ1-5; CDR3aa: ATSRGGGTQPQH
v_gene: TRBV11-2; j_gene: TRBJ1-4; CDR3aa: ASSLDREKLF
v_gene: TRBV7-9; j_gene: TRBJ2-2; CDR3aa: ASSSETDTGELF
v_gene: TRBV19; j_gene: TRBJ1-1; CDR3aa: ASRTGGTTTTEAF
v_gene: TRBV2; j_gene: TRBJ2-2; CDR3aa: ASIPAMGLGITGELF
v_gene: TRBV19; j_gene: TRBJ2-7; CDR3aa: ASSSPATGIYEQY
v_gene: TRBV12-3/TRBV12-4; j_gene: TRBJ1-2; CDR3aa: ASGANYGYT
v_gene: TRBV5-1; j_gene: TRBJ2-3; CDR3aa: ASNFGGITDTQY
v_gene: TRBV11-3; j_gene: TRBJ2-1; CDR3aa: ASSLEADNEQF
v_gene: TRBV6-2/TRBV6-3; j_gene: TRBJ1-4; CDR3aa: ASSPRQTTTNEKLF
v_gene: TRBV5-1; j_gene: TRBJ1-1; CDR3aa: ASSRDRVDEAF
v_gene: TRBV3-1/TRBV3-2; j_gene: TRBJ2-1; CDR3aa: ASSQYEVIGNEQF
v_gene: TRBV19; j_gene: TRBJ2-7; CDR3aa: ASSVGGTGSSEQY
v_gene: TRBV15; j_gene: TRBJ2-2; CDR3aa: ATSRVPGLVTGELF
v_gene: TRBV7-2; j_gene: TRBJ1-1; CDR3aa: ASSFRGQWDLTAF
v_gene: TRBV7-9; j_gene: TRBJ1-1; CDR3aa: ASSLNQGSREAF
v_gene: TRBV10-3; j_gene: TRBJ1-4; CDR3aa: AISETGSEKLF